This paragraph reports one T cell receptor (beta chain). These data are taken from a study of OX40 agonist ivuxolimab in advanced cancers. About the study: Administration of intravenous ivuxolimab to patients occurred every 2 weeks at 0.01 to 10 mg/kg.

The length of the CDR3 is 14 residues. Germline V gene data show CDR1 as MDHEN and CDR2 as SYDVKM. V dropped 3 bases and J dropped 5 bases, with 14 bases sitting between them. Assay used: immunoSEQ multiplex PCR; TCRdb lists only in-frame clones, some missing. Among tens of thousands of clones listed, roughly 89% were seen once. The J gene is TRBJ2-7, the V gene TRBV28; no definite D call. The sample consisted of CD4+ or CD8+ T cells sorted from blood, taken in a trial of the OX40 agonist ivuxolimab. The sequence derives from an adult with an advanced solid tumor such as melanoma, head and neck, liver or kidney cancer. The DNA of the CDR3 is TGTGCCAGCAGTTTCCCCTCGAGAGTGGACGAGCAGTACTTC. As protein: CASSFPSRVDEQYF. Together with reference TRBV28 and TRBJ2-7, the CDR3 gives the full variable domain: DVKVTQSSRYLVKRTGEKVFLECVQDMDHENMFWYRQDPGLGLRLIYFSYDVKMKEKGDIPEGYSVSREKKERFSLILESASTNQTSMYLCASSFPSRVDEQYFGPGTRLTVT.